This TCR beta chain was retrieved from a study of blood T cell repertoires in COVID-19. Repertoires were generated with immunoSEQ multiplex PCR, while TCRdb's copy carries only in-frame clones and drops some. The repertoire has roughly 100,000 clones, around four fifths of them found once; the top ten carry less than 10%. This CDR3 comprises 13 residues. CDR1 is SGHTA, CDR2 FQGTGA, per germline. V gave up 5 bases and J gave up 2 bases, with 8 bases separating them. This clonotype originated in a middle-aged man with active or convalescent COVID-19. This chain joins TRBV7-3 and TRBJ2-3, with D possibly TRBD2 on 5 matching bases. The sequencing input was peripheral blood. The CDR3 DNA reads TGTGCCAGCAGCCCGGGGAACACAGATACGCAGTATTTT. It specifies CASSPGNTDTQYF. The full variable domain, in which reference TRBV7-3 and TRBJ2-3 provide the parts outside the CDR3, is GAGVSQTPSNKVTEKGKYVELRCDPISGHTALYWYRQSLGQGPEFLIYFQGTGAADDSGLPNDRFFAVRPEGSVSTLKIQRTERGDSAVYLCASSPGNTDTQYFGPGTRLTVL.